Shown below are 20 T cell receptor beta chains from a single sample sequenced in a study of cytomegalovirus exposure and HLA in healthy donors. With 60 Vbeta and 13 Jbeta primers, the PCR was carried out. TCRdb's copy holds only in-frame clones and misses some; the assay was immunoSEQ multiplex PCR. The sample has about 110,000 clones; over 60% are singletons. The sample taken for sequencing was PBMCs. Every receptor here comes from a woman aged 25 to 45 in good health and CMV-seronegative.

The chain uses TRBV12-5 and TRBJ2-2, with D unclear. V gave up 1 base and J gave up 3 bases, with 3 bases separating them. Germline V gene data show CDR1 as LGHNT and CDR2 as FRNRAP. The CDR3 sequence is 13 residues long. The CDR3 coding sequence is TGTGCTAGTGGTTTGGCCTACACCGGGGAGCTGTTTTTT. This codes for CASGLAYTGELFF.

The J gene is TRBJ1-5, the V gene TRBV7-6, with D perhaps matching TRBD1 (5 bases). There are 15 residues in the CDR3. CDR1 SGHVS and CDR2 FNYEAQ come from the germline V gene. V lost 0 bases to trimming and J lost 2 bases, with 8 bases between them. CDR3 amino acids: CASSLAQGGNQPQHF. The CDR3 DNA reads TGTGCCAGCAGCTTAGCGCAGGGCGGCAATCAGCCCCAGCATTTT.

This clone appeared a single time. The V gene is TRBV6-1, the J gene TRBJ1-5; the D is unclear. This CDR3 comprises 14 residues. CDR1 is MNHNS and CDR2 is SASEGT in the germline V gene. The V gene lost 1 base and the J gene lost 2 bases, with 6 bases spanning the gap. This CDR3 is CASSEVQGNQPQHF. The CDR3 DNA reads as TGTGCCAGCAGTGAAGTCCAGGGCAATCAGCCCCAGCATTTT.

The gene calls are TRBV6-5 and TRBJ2-5, with D possibly being TRBD2 (5 bases). Germline assignment: CDR1 MNHEY and CDR2 SVGAGI. This CDR3 is 13 amino acids long. Trimming took 6 bases from V and 5 from J, leaving 13 bases between them. The CDR3 DNA follows: TGTGCCAGCAGGGAAGGGAGTATCGAGACCCAGTACTTC. Translating it yields CASREGSIETQYF.

The chain has TRBV7-2 and TRBJ2-1; TRBD2 matches at 8 bases. This CDR3 has 16 amino acids. The J segment lost 6 bases and the V segment lost 4 bases, leaving 11 bases of the junction unmatched. Germline CDR1 reads SGHTA; CDR2 reads FQGNSA. For the CDR3, the DNA is TGTGCCAGCAGCTCTCAGGGACTAGGACACATCAATGAGCAGTTCTTC. This sequence encodes CASSSQGLGHINEQFF.

The chain employs TRBV28 and TRBJ1-2; the match to TRBD1 covers 8 bases. Germline assignment: CDR1 MDHEN and CDR2 SYDVKM. The CDR3 runs 14 residues. Losses at the gene ends were 5 bases for V and 2 bases for J; bases not matched to a gene: 4. CDR3 nucleotides: TGTGCCAGCAGTGACACAGGGGGGAACTATGGCTACACCTTC. This gives the protein CASSDTGGNYGYTF.

The chain is built from TRBV4-2 and TRBJ1-1; perhaps TRBD1 as D (5 bases). V was cut by 0 bases and J by 3 bases, with 11 bases left in between. Germline-derived CDR1 and CDR2 are LGHNA and YNFKEQ. The CDR3 consists of 15 residues. DNA of the CDR3: TGTGCCAGCAGCCAAGATCAGGGTAGGGACACTGAAGCTTTCTTT. Protein sequence: CASSQDQGRDTEAFF.

This chain links TRBV29-1 with TRBJ2-3, with D perhaps TRBD2 (6 bases). Trimming pared 7 bases from V and 6 bases from J, leaving 17 bases between. Germline V gene sequence: CDR1 SQVTM, CDR2 ANQGSEA. The CDR3 spans 13 residues. The DNA for the CDR3 is TGCAGCGCACAACCTGGAGGGGCCGATACGCAGTATTTT. Its protein product is CSAQPGGADTQYF.

The rearrangement links TRBV4-3 to TRBJ1-4, with D tentatively TRBD1 (5 bases). V was trimmed by 6 bases and J by 8 bases, leaving 25 bases between them. CDR3 length: 17 amino acids. Germline values: CDR1 LGHNA, CDR2 YSLEER. The CDR3 DNA sequence: TGCGCCAGCAGAGAGGGCGGGGGGAGGCAGACCCAGGAAAAACTGTTTTTT. Its translation is CASREGGGRQTQEKLFF.

Of note for this clone: The junction departs from germline at one end; a sequencing error may be responsible. The J gene is TRBJ1-2, the V gene TRBV18, with 9 bases fitting TRBD1. The germline CDR1 and CDR2 sequences are KGHSH and LQKENI. This CDR3 contains 14 residues. The CDR3 protein is CASSPRGQGNGYTF. CDR3 coding DNA: TGTGCCAGCTCGCCACGGGGACAGGGAAATGGCTACACCTTC.

The chain combines TRBV18 with TRBJ2-6; D is uncertain. This CDR3 is built from 14 residues. Germline CDR1 reads KGHSH; CDR2 reads LQKENI. V lost 3 bases, J lost 0 bases, and 3 bases lay in between. The CDR3 DNA is TGTGCCAGCTCACCGAGCTCTGGGGCCAACGTCCTGACTTTC. Translated, it gives CASSPSSGANVLTF.

This chain connects TRBV6-9 to TRBJ2-2, with D unresolved. Germline V gives CDR1 MNHGY, CDR2 SVAAGI. This CDR3 region has 13 residues. V was shortened by 10 bases and J by 3 bases, with 12 bases between the two germline ends. CDR3 amino acids: CANCRRDTGELFF. CDR3 bases: TGTGCCAACTGCCGCCGGGACACCGGGGAGCTGTTTTTT.

In this sample, this clone turned up once. The V and J genes are TRBV6-1 and TRBJ1-2, with D possibly being TRBD1 (6 bases). Trimming took 6 bases from V and 8 from J, leaving 16 bases between them. The V gene's germline CDR1 is MNHNS and CDR2 SASEGT. There are 13 residues in the CDR3. This CDR3 reads CASSPGGGRGYTF. The CDR3 DNA sequence: TGTGCCAGCAGCCCTGGCGGGGGGCGAGGCTACACCTTC.

This chain links TRBV19 with TRBJ2-7; 8 bases are shared with TRBD2. The CDR3 is made up of 14 amino acids. Trimming cost V 3 bases and J 4 bases; bases outside gene matches: 5. CDR1 and CDR2 (germline): LNHDA, SQIVND (reference sequence). The CDR3 is CASSIAAGAYEQYF. CDR3 nucleotide sequence: TGTGCCAGTAGTATTGCAGCGGGAGCTTACGAGCAGTACTTC.

The chain has TRBV28 and TRBJ2-7; tentatively, D is TRBD2 (5 bases). The CDR3 loop spans 15 amino acids. Germline values: CDR1 MDHEN, CDR2 SYDVKM. With 5 bases removed from V and 1 base from J, the gap between germline ends came to 15 bases. The CDR3 here is CASSDYRKPSYEQYF. Here the CDR3 DNA reads TGTGCCAGCAGTGACTACCGTAAACCTTCCTACGAGCAGTACTTC.

The V call is TRBV29-1, the J call TRBJ2-7; maybe TRBD2 (6 bases). Germline V gene lookup returns CDR1 SQVTM and CDR2 ANQGSEA. Trimming shortened V by 3 bases and J by 2 bases, and 11 bases separated the two germline ends. This CDR3 is 13 amino acids long. CDR3 sequence (DNA): TGCAGCGTTGAGTTCGGGAGCCCCTACGAGCAGTACTTC. Protein product: CSVEFGSPYEQYF.

The gene calls are TRBV28 and TRBJ1-6; no definite D call. The CDR3 totals 12 residues. CDR1 and CDR2 from the germline V gene are MDHEN and SYDVKM. With 7 bases removed from V and 5 bases from J, the gap between germline ends came to 6 bases. This CDR3 is CASTQDNSPLHF. CDR3 bases: TGTGCCAGCACCCAGGATAATTCACCCCTCCACTTT.

The V gene is TRBV13, the J gene TRBJ1-2; no reliable D call. Germline CDR1 PRHDT, CDR2 FYEKMQ (reference sequence). V lost 1 base and J lost 4, with 10 bases in between. CDR3 length equals 14 residues. CDR3 bases: TGTGCCAGCAGCTTAGAGGGAGCGAGCTATGGCTACACCTTC. Translation: CASSLEGASYGYTF.

This clone was recorded a few times. The rearrangement links TRBV7-2 to TRBJ2-5, with D perhaps TRBD1 (5 bases). Per the germline V gene, CDR1 is SGHTA and CDR2 is FQGNSA. The CDR3 has 14 residues. Trimming pared 5 bases from V and 2 bases from J, leaving 12 bases between. The CDR3 nucleotides read TGTGCCAGCAGCCCCGACAGTGATCAAGAGACCCAGTACTTC. This gives the protein CASSPDSDQETQYF.

This clone was counted only a few times. The V and J genes are TRBV7-9 and TRBJ1-4, with D possibly TRBD1 on 6 matching bases. Looked up from germline, CDR1 is SEHNR and CDR2 is FQNEAQ (reference sequence). The CDR3 consists of 16 residues. V was pared by 5 bases and J by 8 bases, with 21 bases between. The CDR3, as DNA: TGTGCCAGCAGCCTGCCGTTGGACAGCATTAGGGAAAAACTGTTTTTT. Translated, it gives CASSLPLDSIREKLFF.